The 30 T cell receptor beta chains reported below all come from one sample, sequenced in a study of blood T cells in healthy people across ages. Using a J-beta primer mix together with a sample-barcoded 5' primer, a second PCR was run for about 6 to 12 cycles. A single record per CDR3 protein comes from TCRdb applying MiXCR to the 5' RACE reads. The repertoire has 1.5 million to 2 million distinct CDR3 sequences, roughly 27% of them found once; the top ten carry 6.5% to 8.5%. Sample: blood. These TCRs come from a woman aged 25-40 years in good health.

This clonotype came up a few times. The chain employs TRBV7-9 and TRBJ1-2; D uncertain. V gave up 2 bases and J gave up 4 bases, with 14 bases separating them. This CDR3 is built from 15 residues. CDR1 and CDR2 (germline): SEHNR, FQNEAQ (reference sequence). CDR3 sequence: CASSLLDSVVYGYTF. The CDR3 DNA follows: TGTGCCAGCAGCTTATTGGATAGCGTCGTCTATGGCTACACCTTC. The whole variable domain, filled in from reference TRBV7-9 and TRBJ1-2, reads DTGVSQNPRHKITKRGQNVTFRCDPISEHNRLYWYRQTLGQGPEFLTYFQNEAQLEKSRLLSDRFSAERPKGSFSTLEIQRTEQGDSAMYLCASSLLDSVVYGYTFGSGTRLTVV.

This clonotype was found a few times. The chain uses TRBV14 and TRBJ2-5; D call uncertain. There are 13 residues in the CDR3. Germline V gene lookup returns CDR1 SGHDN and CDR2 FVKESK. Between the trimmed V and J ends, which lost 6 bases and 5 bases, there was a span of 13 bases. DNA of the CDR3: TGTGCCAGCAGTCCAGTCCACCGGGAGACCCAGTACTTC. Translated: CASSPVHRETQYF.

The rearrangement uses TRBV3-1 and TRBJ2-5; D possibly matches TRBD1 or TRBD2 (5 bases each). Trimming took off 4 bases at V and 10 bases at J, with 16 bases between the two ends. There are 13 residues in the CDR3. Germline CDR1 and CDR2: LGHDT and YNNKEL (reference sequence). The CDR3 sequence: CASSPFPGTYQYF. For the CDR3, the DNA is TGTGCCAGCAGCCCCTTCCCCGGGACCTACCAGTACTTC.

This clonotype showed up just once. This chain uses TRBV2 with TRBJ2-7; a weak D match, TRBD1 (5 bases). The CDR3 totals 13 residues. CDR1 and CDR2 from the germline V gene are SNHLY and FYNNEI. V was cut by 6 bases and J by 2 bases, with 11 bases left in between. CDR3 sequence reads: CASRGRATYEQYF. CDR3 in DNA: TGTGCCAGCAGGGGCAGGGCTACCTACGAGCAGTACTTC.

The chain couples TRBV20-1 to TRBJ2-3; D is tentatively TRBD1 or TRBD2 (5 bases each). CDR3 length: 15 residues. The V end was cut by 0 bases, the J end by 6 bases, with 16 bases between. From germline, CDR1 is DFQATT and CDR2 SNEGSKA (reference sequence). CDR3 bases: TGCAGTGCTAGAGAATGGGACCAGGAGCCGGATACGCAGTATTTT. Translated, it gives CSAREWDQEPDTQYF.

This clonotype was recorded a few times. The chain recombines TRBV7-9 with TRBJ2-1; D possibly matches TRBD1 or TRBD2 (6 bases each). Trimming took off 4 bases at V and 4 bases at J, with 17 bases between the two ends. The CDR3 spans 16 residues. Germline loops: CDR1 SEHNR, CDR2 FQNEAQ (reference sequence). The CDR3 sequence is CASSSEAEGGYNEQFF. The CDR3 DNA reads TGTGCCAGCAGCTCAGAGGCGGAGGGGGGATACAATGAGCAGTTCTTC.

This clonotype came up many times. The chain employs TRBV29-1 and TRBJ2-7, with 9 nucleotides matching TRBD2. The CDR3 is made up of 14 amino acids. The ends lost 6 bases at V and 3 bases at J; junction bases unmatched: 9. The germline CDR1 and CDR2 sequences are SQVTM and ANQGSEA. This CDR3 is CSVDQLAGSYEQYF. The CDR3 DNA reads as TGCAGCGTGGATCAGCTAGCGGGGAGCTACGAGCAGTACTTC.

This clonotype was counted many times. V gene TRBV10-3 combines with J gene TRBJ2-7; 10 bases are a match to TRBD2. CDR3 size: 12 residues. CDR1 and CDR2 from the germline V gene are ENHRY and SYGVKD. V lost 7 bases, J lost 6 bases, and 3 bases stayed unmatched. This chain's CDR3 is CAITSGSTEQYF. For the CDR3, the DNA is TGTGCCATCACTAGCGGGAGTACCGAGCAGTACTTC.

This clonotype was counted between two and nine times. Germline and junction disagree at one end, which may indicate a read error. The gene calls are TRBV28 and TRBJ1-2; TRBD1 matches at 7 bases. From germline, CDR1 is MDHEN and CDR2 SYDVKM. The CDR3 covers 13 residues. The CDR3 sequence: CAGSDREDYGYTF. As DNA, the CDR3 is TGTGCCGGCAGTGACAGGGAGGACTATGGCTACACCTTC.

This chain uses TRBV12-3 or TRBV12-4 with TRBJ2-1; TRBD1 aligns across 7 bases. This CDR3 spans 15 amino acids. The junction had 16 bases not matched to a gene; V was cut back by 7 bases and J by 10 bases. The CDR3 region has the DNA TGTGCCAGCACCCCGGACAGGCGACGTTCCTGGGAGCAGTTCTTC. This translates into CASTPDRRRSWEQFF.

The CDR3 protein is CATSGFYRGRTEAFF. The CDR3 DNA reads TGTGCCACCAGTGGTTTCTACAGGGGGCGCACTGAAGCTTTCTTT. The rearrangement uses TRBV24-1 and TRBJ1-1, with 9 nucleotides matching TRBD1. Germline V gene sequence: CDR1 KGHDR, CDR2 SFDVKD. The CDR3 runs to 15 residues. V was pared by 5 bases and J by 4 bases, with 7 bases of the junction left unmatched.

Comment on this clonotype: The junction shows a germline mismatch at one end, possibly a read error. V is TRBV12-3 or TRBV12-4 and J is TRBJ2-3; weak D call: TRBD2 (6 bases). The CDR3 runs 15 residues. The CDR3 is CAGSGDSTVTDTQYF. CDR3 bases: TGTGCCGGCAGTGGGGACTCCACCGTCACAGATACGCAGTATTTT.

This clonotype has a handful of counts. This rearrangement joins TRBV5-6 to TRBJ2-1, with 8 bases aligning to TRBD2. Losses at the gene ends were 0 bases for V and 0 bases for J; bases not matched to a gene: 2. CDR3 length: 16 residues. Germline assignment: CDR1 SGHDT and CDR2 YYEEEE. DNA for the CDR3: TGTGCCAGCAGCTTGGGCGGGGGGCTCTCCTACAATGAGCAGTTCTTC. It translates to CASSLGGGLSYNEQFF.

This clonotype has a count of ten or more. The gene calls are TRBV7-9 and TRBJ1-2; tentatively, D is TRBD1 (5 bases). Per the germline V gene, CDR1 is SEHNR and CDR2 is FQNEAQ (reference sequence). Trimming left V 2 bases short and J 6 bases short, with 13 bases between. CDR3 length equals 14 residues. DNA for the CDR3: TGTGCCAGCAGCTTAAATCAACAGGCCAATGGCTACACCTTC. It specifies CASSLNQQANGYTF.

The gene calls are TRBV5-1 and TRBJ2-3; tentatively, D is TRBD1 or TRBD2 (5 bases each). The germline V and J ends were trimmed by 0 bases and 0 bases, with 14 bases remaining between them. The CDR3 sequence is 17 residues long. Germline CDR1 SGHRS, CDR2 YFSETQ. In DNA, the CDR3 is TGCGCCAGCAGCTTGGGCCCGAGGGGCACTAGCACAGATACGCAGTATTTT. This translates into CASSLGPRGTSTDTQYF.

As to this clonotype: Compared with germline, one end of the junction differs, possibly owing to a read error. J is TRBJ1-6 and V is TRBV28, with 10 bases fitting TRBD1. CDR1 and CDR2 (germline): MDHEN, SYDVKM. This CDR3 comprises 16 residues. The CDR3 region has the DNA TGTGCCAGCAGGGACAGGGGGTTGTCCTATAATTCATCCCTCCACTTT. It specifies CASRDRGLSYNSSLHF. The whole variable domain, filled in from reference TRBV28 and TRBJ1-6, reads DVKVTQSSRYLVKRTGEKVFLECVQDMDHENMFWYRQDPGLGLRLIYFSYDVKMKEKGDIPEGYSVSREKKERFSLILESASTNQTSMYLCASRDRGLSYNSSLHFGNGTRLTVT.

This clonotype was seen at least ten times. V is TRBV29-1 and J is TRBJ2-7; D is undetermined. V shed 6 bases and J shed 2 bases, with 11 bases lying between them. Germline lookup yields CDR1 SQVTM and CDR2 ANQGSEA. The CDR3 extends over 12 amino acids. CDR3 residues: CSVMSGAYEQYF. Written as DNA, the CDR3 is TGCAGCGTCATGAGTGGGGCCTACGAGCAGTACTTC.

This chain joins TRBV27 and TRBJ1-4; D gene unclear. V was cut by 4 bases and J by 8 bases, with 20 bases left in between. This CDR3 region has 16 residues. Germline V gene data show CDR1 as MNHEY and CDR2 as SMNVEV (reference sequence). The CDR3 reads CASSSLSTRRGEKLFF. In DNA form, the CDR3 reads TGTGCCAGCAGTTCCCTCTCGACAAGAAGAGGGGAAAAACTGTTTTTT.

Worth noting for this clonotype: One junction end disagrees with the germline gene, perhaps due to a read error. This chain connects TRBV5-5 to TRBJ2-6; 10 bases map to TRBD1. Per the germline V gene, CDR1 is SGHKS and CDR2 is YYEKEE (reference sequence). The CDR3 has 17 residues. For the CDR3, the DNA is TGTGCCAGCACCGAGGGACAGGGGCTTACTGGGGCCAACGTCCTGCATTTC. This translates into CASTEGQGLTGANVLHF.

DNA for the CDR3: TGTGCCAGCAGTTATAGCCAGGGGGCAACCTACGAGCAGTACTTC. Amino acids: CASSYSQGATYEQYF. The rearrangement uses TRBV6-5 and TRBJ2-7; 8 bases align to TRBD1. The CDR3 totals 15 residues. Trimming at V came to 3 bases and at J to 2 bases, leaving 6 bases not matched to a gene. The germline V gene has CDR1 MNHEY and CDR2 SVGAGI.

The chain carries TRBV27 and TRBJ1-5, with D perhaps matching TRBD1 (5 bases). The CDR3 has 16 amino acids. Germline CDR1 and CDR2: MNHEY and SMNVEV (reference sequence). Deletions cut 6 bases from V and 1 base from J, with 16 bases between. This CDR3 is CASRSGSGGSNQPQHF. The CDR3 coding sequence is TGTGCCAGCAGATCAGGGTCGGGTGGAAGCAATCAGCCCCAGCATTTT.

This clonotype was detected many times. The chain links TRBV20-1 to TRBJ2-3, with 7 bases that match TRBD1. Germline CDR1 reads DFQATT; CDR2 reads SNEGSKA (reference sequence). This CDR3 has 16 residues. This CDR3 reads CSLLRGQLEFTDTQYF. The CDR3 nucleotides read TGCAGCCTCTTACGGGGACAGCTGGAGTTCACAGATACGCAGTATTTT.

This clonotype occurred a few times. The chain uses TRBV7-2 and TRBJ2-3, with D perhaps TRBD2 (5 bases). This CDR3 is built from 16 residues. V was clipped by 8 bases and J by 0 bases, with 18 bases between them. From germline, CDR1 is SGHTA and CDR2 FQGNSA. The CDR3 sequence is CASAKFTGSSTDTQYF. In DNA form, the CDR3 reads TGTGCCAGCGCTAAATTCACGGGGTCTAGCACAGATACGCAGTATTTT. Variable domain in full (rest from reference TRBV7-2 and TRBJ2-3): GAGVSQSPSNKVTEKGKDVELRCDPISGHTALYWYRQSLGQGLEFLIYFQGNSAPDKSGLPSDRFSAERTGGSVSTLTIQRTQQEDSAVYLCASAKFTGSSTDTQYFGPGTRLTVL.

In nucleotides, the CDR3 is TGCAGCACCTTACAGGGTCGGAATGAGCAGTTCTTC. It encodes CSTLQGRNEQFF. This chain connects TRBV20-1 to TRBJ2-1, with TRBD1 as a possible D gene (6 bases). The germline gives CDR1 DFQATT, CDR2 SNEGSKA (reference sequence). CDR3 length equals 12 residues.

This clonotype was seen just once. One end of the junction varies from germline; a read error may be responsible. This chain joins TRBV7-9 and TRBJ1-2, with 9 bases identical to TRBD1. The CDR3 runs 14 residues. CDR1 and CDR2 from the germline V gene are SEHNR and FQNEAQ (reference sequence). The CDR3 nucleotides are TGTTCCAGCAGCCAAGTAGGGACAGGGCATGGCTACACCTTC. Its protein product is CSSSQVGTGHGYTF. The whole variable domain, remainder taken from reference TRBV7-9 and TRBJ1-2, is DTGVSQNPRHKITKRGQNVTFRCDPISEHNRLYWYRQTLGQGPEFLTYFQNEAQLEKSRLLSDRFSAERPKGSFSTLEIQRTEQGDSAMYLCSSSQVGTGHGYTFGSGTRLTVV.

Of note for this clonotype: The germline gene is not matched at one end of the junction; a read error may be the cause. The chain combines TRBV24-1 with TRBJ2-3; TRBD2 might be the D (5 bases). The germline V gene has CDR1 KGHDR and CDR2 SFDVKD. The CDR3 covers 12 residues. The CDR3 DNA reads TGTGCCACCTCGCGAGCGGCAGATACGCTGTATTTT. Translating gives CATSRAADTLYF.

This clonotype was seen a handful of times. The chain combines TRBV12-3 or TRBV12-4 with TRBJ2-1, with TRBD2 matching 7 bases. Judging by the DNA end, TRBJ2-7 fits better; the J call may be wrong. This CDR3 is built from 15 residues. Here the CDR3 DNA reads TGTGCCAGCAGTCCTAGCGGTAGCTCCTACAATGAGCAGTACTTC. Protein sequence: CASSPSGSSYNEQYF.

In this sample, this clonotype turned up a few times. The V gene is TRBV7-8, the J gene TRBJ1-2, with a tentative D call TRBD1 (5 bases). The CDR3 totals 14 residues. Deletions cut 5 bases from V and 8 bases from J, with 18 bases between. Germline V gene lookup returns CDR1 SGHVS and CDR2 FQNEAQ. The DNA of the CDR3 is TGTGCCAGCAGCCCGGGGGGTAGGGTAGCGGGCTACACCTTC. It translates to CASSPGGRVAGYTF.

The chain has TRBV12-3 or TRBV12-4 and TRBJ1-3; D call uncertain. CDR3 length equals 15 residues. Between the trimmed V and J ends, which lost 2 bases and 0 bases, there was a span of 8 bases. CDR3 coding DNA: TGTGCCAGCAGTTTAATCGGGAGCTCTGGAAACACCATATATTTT. Amino acid sequence: CASSLIGSSGNTIYF.

This clonotype was seen repeatedly, ten times or more. The rearrangement joins TRBV7-3 to TRBJ2-5, with D maybe TRBD1 (5 bases). V gave up 5 bases and J gave up 5 bases, with 12 bases separating them. From germline, CDR1 is SGHTA and CDR2 FQGTGA. The CDR3 totals 13 residues. DNA of the CDR3: TGTGCCAGCAGCCGCGACAGACGGGAGACCCAGTACTTC. It encodes CASSRDRRETQYF.